The 14 T cell receptor beta chains reported below all come from one sample, sequenced in a study of response to subunit inactivated influenza vaccine. MiXCR, run by TCRdb on the RT-PCR reads, gives a single entry per CDR3 protein. The table lists about 310,000 distinct CDR3 sequences, roughly 22% of them singletons. The sequencing here drew on PBMCs from blood, taken approximately 22 months after vaccination. Receptors were obtained from a man aged 45 to 75 who received an inactivated influenza vaccine.

This clonotype has more than one count but fewer than ten. The chain couples TRBV20-1 to TRBJ1-6; maybe TRBD1 (6 bases). The CDR3 is 14 residues long. Trimming removed 0 bases from V and 7 bases from J, with 10 bases in between. The germline gives CDR1 DFQATT, CDR2 SNEGSKA (reference sequence). CDR3 region: CSAREGQTNSPLHF. The CDR3 DNA sequence: TGCAGTGCTAGAGAGGGACAAACCAATTCACCCCTCCACTTT.

This clonotype was seen only a few times. The chain combines TRBV20-1 with TRBJ2-1, with D tentatively TRBD1 (7 bases). CDR1 is DFQATT, CDR2 SNEGSKA, per germline (reference sequence). V lost 2 bases to trimming and J lost 6 bases, with 11 bases between them. CDR3 length equals 13 residues. CDR3 in DNA: TGCAGTGCTAGACGCGGGACAGTCAATGAGCAGTTCTTC. Translation gives CSARRGTVNEQFF.

The V call is TRBV28, the J call TRBJ1-5; D is unclear. Germline V gene sequence: CDR1 MDHEN, CDR2 SYDVKM. Deletions cut 6 bases from V and 3 bases from J, with 15 bases between. The CDR3 is made up of 15 amino acids. This chain's CDR3 is CASSLLRSFNQPQHF. DNA for the CDR3: TGTGCCAGCAGCCTCCTGAGGTCTTTCAATCAGCCCCAGCATTTT.

This clonotype appeared a few times. V is TRBV5-1 and J is TRBJ1-2; tentatively, D is TRBD1 (6 bases). Trimming pared 2 bases from V and 6 bases from J, leaving 14 bases between. Germline CDR1 and CDR2: SGHRS and YFSETQ. There are 14 residues in the CDR3. The CDR3 is CASSLLQGSDGYTF. The CDR3 coding sequence is TGCGCCAGCAGCTTACTACAGGGATCAGATGGCTACACCTTC.

The chain employs TRBV14 and TRBJ2-2; D not resolved. V was trimmed by 3 bases and J by 0 bases, leaving 17 bases between them. Germline CDR1 is SGHDN and CDR2 is FVKESK. CDR3 length equals 18 residues. CDR3 coding DNA: TGTGCCAGCAGCCACGGGTTCAGAGACCTCGCGAACACCGGGGAGCTGTTTTTT. This encodes CASSHGFRDLANTGELFF.

V gene TRBV20-1 combines with J gene TRBJ1-1; no clear D gene. From germline, CDR1 is DFQATT and CDR2 SNEGSKA (reference sequence). The V end lost 0 bases, the J end lost 4 bases, and 12 bases lay between the germline ends. The CDR3 loop spans 14 amino acids. The CDR3: CSARDPGWGTEAFF. The CDR3 DNA sequence: TGCAGTGCTAGAGATCCGGGTTGGGGCACTGAAGCTTTCTTT.

The V and J genes are TRBV9 and TRBJ1-2; no definite D call. This CDR3 has 15 amino acids. Germline lookup yields CDR1 SGDLS and CDR2 YYNGEE. V was trimmed by 3 bases and J by 4 bases, leaving 16 bases between them. CDR3 DNA: TGTGCCAGCAGCGAACTGGCGATCCCGAGCTATGGCTACACCTTC. Its protein is CASSELAIPSYGYTF.

The CDR3 reads CASSLEGGGWTDTQYF. As DNA, the CDR3 is TGTGCCAGCAGCTTAGAGGGCGGGGGATGGACAGATACGCAGTATTTT. The chain employs TRBV7-2 and TRBJ2-3, with 7 bases fitting TRBD2. There are 16 residues in the CDR3. Germline trimming cut 1 base from V and 3 bases from J; bases unmatched to any gene: 7. Germline assignment: CDR1 SGHTA and CDR2 FQGNSA.

This clonotype was counted between two and nine times. CDR3 residues: CASSFNMAGTSGKNEQFF. CDR3 in DNA: TGTGCCAGCAGCTTCAATATGGCCGGGACTAGCGGTAAGAATGAGCAGTTCTTC. The V call is TRBV11-2, the J call TRBJ2-1; 11 bases are shared with TRBD2. CDR3 size: 18 residues. Germline trimming cut 3 bases from V and 7 bases from J; bases unmatched to any gene: 14. The germline V gene has CDR1 SGHAT and CDR2 FQNNGV. Together with reference TRBV11-2 and TRBJ2-1, the CDR3 gives the full variable domain: EAGVAQSPRYKIIEKRQSVAFWCNPISGHATLYWYQQILGQGPKLLIQFQNNGVVDDSQLPKDRFSAERLKGVDSTLKIQPAKLEDSAVYLCASSFNMAGTSGKNEQFFGPGTRLTVL.

V is TRBV4-3 and J is TRBJ1-3, with D possibly matching TRBD1 (5 bases). There are 20 residues in the CDR3. Germline CDR1 reads LGHNA; CDR2 reads YSLEER. The V end was cut by 1 base, the J end by 0 bases, with 22 bases between. The CDR3 coding sequence is TGCGCCAGCAGCCAAGTCCCAGGGAGAGAGATGTCCTTCTCTGGAAACACCATATATTTT. Residues: CASSQVPGREMSFSGNTIYF.

This chain uses TRBV9 with TRBJ2-7, with D uncertain. The CDR3 sequence is 15 residues long. CDR1 and CDR2 (germline): SGDLS, YYNGEE. V dropped 4 bases and J dropped 6 bases, with 20 bases sitting between them. CDR3 sequence: CASSIGPEDLIEQYF. DNA of the CDR3: TGTGCCAGCAGCATCGGACCTGAAGACCTTATCGAGCAGTACTTC.

This clonotype was detected only a few times. This chain uses TRBV27 with TRBJ1-6; 10 bases match TRBD1. The CDR3 runs to 14 residues. In germline, CDR1 is MNHEY, CDR2 SMNVEV (reference sequence). With 7 bases clipped from V and 13 bases from J, the junction kept 10 bases outside the gene matches. CDR3 sequence: CASTRQGAAYPLHF. CDR3 DNA: TGTGCCAGCACCCGACAGGGGGCAGCTTATCCCCTCCACTTT.

Comment on this clonotype: A much larger clone sits a single nucleotide away, making a read error possible. The chain is built from TRBV6-6 and TRBJ1-3; D call uncertain. There are 13 residues in the CDR3. CDR1 is MNHNY, CDR2 SVGAGI, per germline (reference sequence). The CDR3 loop reads CASSYDPGSTIYF. The CDR3 DNA reads TGTGCCAGCAGTTACGACCCTGGAAGCACCATATATTTT.

The V call is TRBV4-1, the J call TRBJ2-3; D assignment may be TRBD1 or TRBD2 (5 bases each). CDR1 is MGHRA and CDR2 is YSYEKL in the germline V gene. The V end was cut by 1 base, the J end by 4 bases, with 9 bases between. The CDR3 contains 14 residues. As DNA, the CDR3 is TGCGCCAGCAGCCAAGTCAGAGGGGCAGATACGCAGTATTTT. Translating gives CASSQVRGADTQYF.